This T cell receptor (beta chain) comes out of a study of cytomegalovirus exposure and HLA in healthy donors. Study outcomes and limitations: In vitro checks showed that a few CMV-associated chains really do target CMV antigens.

Comment on this clone: Its antigen is currently unknown.

The table came from immunoSEQ multiplex PCR; TCRdb's copy has only in-frame clones and leaves some out. The sample has under 350,000 clones, just over 85% seen once. Donors were drawn from the 120-subject validation cohort, separate from the approximately 680-subject first cohort. The CDR3 extends over 14 amino acids. V was shortened by 0 bases and J by 5 bases, with 11 bases between the two germline ends. This rearrangement joins TRBV23-1 to TRBJ2-7; D possibly corresponds to TRBD2 (6 bases). TRBV23-1 is flagged as an ORF with uncertain function. The sequence was obtained from a woman aged 18-29 years in good health and CMV-seronegative. Sequenced material: PBMCs. CDR3 sequence: CASSQSLVADEQYF. DNA for the CDR3: TGCGCCAGCAGTCAATCGTTGGTAGCGGACGAGCAGTACTTC.